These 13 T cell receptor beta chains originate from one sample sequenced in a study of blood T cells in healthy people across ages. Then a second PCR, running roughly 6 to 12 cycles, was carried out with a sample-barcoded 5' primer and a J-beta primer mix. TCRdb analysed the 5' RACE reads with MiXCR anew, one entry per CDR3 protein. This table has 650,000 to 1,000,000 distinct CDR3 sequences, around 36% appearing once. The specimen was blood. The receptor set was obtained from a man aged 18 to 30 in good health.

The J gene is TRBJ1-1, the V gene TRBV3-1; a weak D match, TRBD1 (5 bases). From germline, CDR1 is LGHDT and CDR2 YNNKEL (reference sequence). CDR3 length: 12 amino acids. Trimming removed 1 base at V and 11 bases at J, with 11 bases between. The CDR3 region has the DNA TGTGCCAGCAGCCAAGTGACAGATGGGGCTTTCTTT. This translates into CASSQVTDGAFF. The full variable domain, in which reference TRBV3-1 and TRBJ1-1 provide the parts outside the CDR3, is DTAVSQTPKYLVTQMGNDKSIKCEQNLGHDTMYWYKQDSKKFLKIMFSYNNKELIINETVPNRFSPKSPDKAHLNLHINSLELGDSAVYFCASSQVTDGAFFGQGTRLTVV.

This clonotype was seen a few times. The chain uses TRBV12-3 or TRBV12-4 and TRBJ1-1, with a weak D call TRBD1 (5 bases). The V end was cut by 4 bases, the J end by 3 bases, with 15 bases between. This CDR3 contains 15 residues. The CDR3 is CASSSTDGGDTEAFF. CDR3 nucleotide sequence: TGTGCCAGCAGTTCAACGGACGGGGGTGACACTGAAGCTTTCTTT.

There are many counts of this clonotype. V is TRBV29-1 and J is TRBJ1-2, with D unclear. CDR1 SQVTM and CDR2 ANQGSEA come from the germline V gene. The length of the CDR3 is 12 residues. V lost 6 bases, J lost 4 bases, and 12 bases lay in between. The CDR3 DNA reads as TGCAGCGTGCTGACGGGTCCCTATGGCTACACCTTC. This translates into CSVLTGPYGYTF.

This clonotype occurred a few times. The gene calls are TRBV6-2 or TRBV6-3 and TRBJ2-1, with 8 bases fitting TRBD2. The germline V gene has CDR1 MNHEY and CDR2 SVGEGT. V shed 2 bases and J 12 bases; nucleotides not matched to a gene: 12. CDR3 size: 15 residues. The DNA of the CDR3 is TGTGCCAGCAGTTACCCGGTCCTCCGGGGGGGCGTGCAGTTCTTC. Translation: CASSYPVLRGGVQFF.

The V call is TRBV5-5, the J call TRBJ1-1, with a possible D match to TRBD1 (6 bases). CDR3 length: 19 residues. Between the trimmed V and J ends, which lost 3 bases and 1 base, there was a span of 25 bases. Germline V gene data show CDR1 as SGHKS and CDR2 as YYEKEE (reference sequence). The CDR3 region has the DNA TGTGCCAGCAGCTCATACCGAACCGGACAGACCCGATGGAACACTGAAGCTTTCTTT. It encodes CASSSYRTGQTRWNTEAFF.

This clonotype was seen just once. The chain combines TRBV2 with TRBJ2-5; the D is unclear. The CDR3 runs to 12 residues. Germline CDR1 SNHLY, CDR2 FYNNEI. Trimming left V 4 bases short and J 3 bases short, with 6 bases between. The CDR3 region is CASSGIKETQYF. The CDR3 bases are TGTGCCAGCAGTGGGATTAAAGAGACCCAGTACTTC.

This CDR3 is CAISESTGPRFDEQFF. The CDR3 region has the DNA TGTGCCATCAGTGAGTCGACAGGGCCCAGGTTCGATGAGCAGTTCTTC. The genes are TRBV10-3 and TRBJ2-1, with TRBD1 identical over 7 bases. Germline-derived CDR1 and CDR2 are ENHRY and SYGVKD. This CDR3 spans 16 amino acids. After removal of 0 bases from V and 8 bases from J, the junction contained 10 bases not matched to a gene.

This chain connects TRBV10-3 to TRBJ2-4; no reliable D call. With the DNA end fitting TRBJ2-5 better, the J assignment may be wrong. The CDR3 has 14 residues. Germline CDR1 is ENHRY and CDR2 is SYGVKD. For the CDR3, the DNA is TGTGCCATCAGTGAGGCAGAGCGTCAAGAGACCCAGTACTTC. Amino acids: CAISEAERQETQYF.

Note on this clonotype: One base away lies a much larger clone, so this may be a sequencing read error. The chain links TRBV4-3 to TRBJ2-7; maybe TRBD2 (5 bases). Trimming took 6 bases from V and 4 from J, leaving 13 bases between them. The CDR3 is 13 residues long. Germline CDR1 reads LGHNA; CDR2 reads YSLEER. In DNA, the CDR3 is TGCGCCAGCAGTGAGGGCTTTGGGTACGAGCAGTACTTC. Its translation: CASSEGFGYEQYF.

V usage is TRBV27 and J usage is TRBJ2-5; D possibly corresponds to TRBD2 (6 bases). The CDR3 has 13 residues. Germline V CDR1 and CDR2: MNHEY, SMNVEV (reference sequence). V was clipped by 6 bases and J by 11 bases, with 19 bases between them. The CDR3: CASSGLRGHEQYF. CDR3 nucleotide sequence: TGTGCCAGCAGCGGACTGCGGGGTCATGAGCAGTACTTC.

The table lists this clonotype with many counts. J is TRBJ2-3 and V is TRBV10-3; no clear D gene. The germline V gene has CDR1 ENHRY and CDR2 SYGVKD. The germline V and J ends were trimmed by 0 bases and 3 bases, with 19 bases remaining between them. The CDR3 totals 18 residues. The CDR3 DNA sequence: TGTGCCATCAGTGAGTCTTCCCGTCCCGATTTTGGGACAGATACGCAGTATTTT. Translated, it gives CAISESSRPDFGTDTQYF.

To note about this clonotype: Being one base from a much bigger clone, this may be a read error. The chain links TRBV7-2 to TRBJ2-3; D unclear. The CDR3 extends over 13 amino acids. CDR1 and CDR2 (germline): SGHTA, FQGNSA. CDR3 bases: TGTGCCAGCAGCTCCCAAAGCATAGATACGCAGTATTTT. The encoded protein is CASSSQSIDTQYF.

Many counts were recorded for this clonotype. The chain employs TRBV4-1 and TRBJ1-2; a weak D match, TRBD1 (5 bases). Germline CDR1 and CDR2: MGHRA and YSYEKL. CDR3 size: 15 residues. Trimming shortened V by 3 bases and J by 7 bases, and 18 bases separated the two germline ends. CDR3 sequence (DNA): TGCGCCAGCAGCCAGACTCCAAGGGGTCTTTTTGGCTACACCTTC. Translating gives CASSQTPRGLFGYTF.